A single sample gave rise to the 10 T cell receptor beta chains below, sequenced in a study of identical twins. MiXCR, applied by TCRdb to the 5' RACE reads, yields one record per CDR3 protein. Among about 330,000 distinct CDR3 sequences, about 12% were seen once, and the ten largest hold around 7.8%. These data were also filed under a second study, of yellow fever vaccine responses in identical twins.

Sequencing used CD8+ T cells sorted from blood. All receptors derive from a woman in her late teens or twenties in good health.

This clonotype was observed a few times. The CDR3 protein is CSAQPLAGSADTQYF. CDR3 in DNA: TGCAGTGCTCAGCCACTAGCGGGGAGTGCAGATACGCAGTATTTT. The rearrangement uses TRBV20-1 and TRBJ2-3; 10 nucleotides align to TRBD2. The ends lost 5 bases at V and 4 bases at J; junction bases unmatched: 9. The CDR3 extends over 15 amino acids. Germline loops: CDR1 DFQATT, CDR2 SNEGSKA (reference sequence).

The V gene is TRBV4-1, the J gene TRBJ2-1; D may be TRBD2 (6 bases). Germline loops: CDR1 MGHRA, CDR2 YSYEKL. The CDR3 has 13 amino acids. V lost 5 bases and J 8 bases, leaving 13 bases between the germline ends. The CDR3 sequence is CASSTTSLDEQFF. DNA of the CDR3: TGCGCCAGCAGCACGACTAGTCTCGATGAGCAGTTCTTC.

In this sample, this clonotype turned up a few times. The rearrangement uses TRBV4-1 and TRBJ2-5; 10 nucleotides align to TRBD2. Unmatched junction bases numbered 6, after V lost 1 base and J lost 4 bases. From germline, CDR1 is MGHRA and CDR2 YSYEKL. CDR3 length: 16 amino acids. The CDR3, as DNA: TGCGCCAGCAGCCAAGTCCTAGCGGGAGAACTAGAGACCCAGTACTTC. It codes for CASSQVLAGELETQYF.

This clonotype was seen repeatedly, ten times or more. This chain links TRBV29-1 with TRBJ2-7, with D unresolved. The CDR3 is 13 amino acids. The V end lost 5 bases, the J end lost 0 bases, and 11 bases lay between the germline ends. Germline-derived CDR1 and CDR2 are SQVTM and ANQGSEA. As DNA, the CDR3 is TGCAGCGTTTTCCTAGATTCCTCCTACGAGCAGTACTTC. The encoded protein is CSVFLDSSYEQYF.

This clonotype was recorded many times. The chain links TRBV28 to TRBJ2-7; no definite D call. Trimming removed 11 bases at V and 1 base at J, with 12 bases between. From germline, CDR1 is MDHEN and CDR2 SYDVKM. This CDR3 has 12 amino acids. The CDR3 DNA is TGTGCCGTCTCCGGGCCTTCCTACGAGCAGTACTTC. Protein product: CAVSGPSYEQYF.

This clonotype was counted many times. This rearrangement joins TRBV5-6 to TRBJ2-3; unclear D gene. This CDR3 has 14 amino acids. The germline V and J ends were trimmed by 0 bases and 2 bases, with 7 bases remaining between them. CDR1 is SGHDT and CDR2 is YYEEEE in the germline V gene. The CDR3 sequence: CASSLVLTTDTQYF. CDR3 nucleotide sequence: TGTGCCAGCAGCTTGGTTCTAACCACAGATACGCAGTATTTT.

This clonotype showed up just a few times. Relative to the germline gene, one junction end is altered; a read error may explain this. V usage is TRBV7-8 and J usage is TRBJ2-7, with 7 bases aligning to TRBD2. The germline V gene encodes CDR1 SGHVS and CDR2 FQNEAQ. The CDR3 sequence is 14 residues long. The CDR3 DNA sequence: TGTGTCAGCAGCTCCCCCGGACTAGTGGGCGAGCAGTACTTC. Residues: CVSSSPGLVGEQYF.

This clonotype was counted only a few times. This rearrangement joins TRBV7-9 to TRBJ2-5; D ambiguous. The CDR3 extends over 16 amino acids. Trimming removed 2 bases at V and 5 bases at J, with 18 bases between. CDR1 and CDR2 from the germline V gene are SEHNR and FQNEAQ (reference sequence). The CDR3 coding sequence is TGTGCCAGCAGCTTATTCCTGGTTAGTGGAGTGGAGACCCAGTACTTC. Protein product: CASSLFLVSGVETQYF.

This clonotype has at least ten counts. The rearrangement joins TRBV12-3 or TRBV12-4 to TRBJ2-3; 7 bases map to TRBD2. The CDR3 is 14 residues long. Trimming at V came to 9 bases and at J to 4 bases, leaving 10 bases not matched to a gene. This CDR3 reads CASCEAGVPDTQYF. For the CDR3, the DNA is TGTGCCAGTTGCGAGGCGGGAGTACCAGATACGCAGTATTTT.

This clonotype showed up just a few times. J is TRBJ1-5 and V is TRBV27; possible D gene TRBD1, 6 bases. The CDR3 loop spans 15 amino acids. Trimming removed 2 bases at V and 5 bases at J, with 13 bases between. Germline V CDR1 and CDR2: MNHEY, SMNVEV (reference sequence). For the CDR3, the DNA is TGTGCCAGCAGTTTAATGGCAGGGGCCGATCAGCCCCAGCATTTT. This translates into CASSLMAGADQPQHF.